Detailed here is one TCR beta chain. Only in-frame clones appear in the TCRdb table, and some are missing; sequencing was by immunoSEQ multiplex PCR. Seen here are tens of thousands of clones, approximately 81% observed once, and the top ten hold over 15%. This entry is derived from a study of blood T cell repertoires in COVID-19. Across the whole study: Sample material is recorded as cDNA or gDNA derived from T cells, B-cell-depleted T cells, or PBMCs.

Germline loops: CDR1 LNHDA, CDR2 SQIVND (reference sequence). V lost 6 bases, J lost 11 bases, and 13 bases stayed unmatched. The CDR3 contains 14 residues. The sequenced sample was peripheral blood. The chain combines TRBV19 with TRBJ1-5; 7 bases line up with TRBD1. This TCR derives from a woman between 55 and 75 years old with acute or convalescent COVID-19. In DNA form, the CDR3 reads TGTGCCAGTAGGACCGGGACAAGCAGGGGGGCCCAGCATTTT. This sequence encodes CASRTGTSRGAQHF.